This entry concerns a single T cell receptor (beta chain). Its antigen remains undetermined. It has no much larger one-base neighbor in the sample; base qualities were not kept. Using the deep immunoSEQ assay, multiplex PCR amplified TCR CDR3 regions from genomic DNA. Genomic DNA extracted from each cell subset was distributed evenly over all wells of several immunoSEQ 96-well plates, and each plate served as one replicate. For sorted subsets, approximately 210 ng genomic DNA, equal to about 30,000 T cell genomes, was loaded into each replicate PCR. Purified libraries were quantified with a Qubit 3.0 fluorometer, sized on a Bioanalyzer 2100, and re-quantified with the KAPA Library Quantification kit. A separate single-read 150-cycle Illumina NextSeq 550 flow cell was used to sequence each immunoSEQ 96-well plate. Under the source paper's analysis protocol: Because only junctional sequences without quality scores were contained in the immunoSEQ output, filtering matching that applied to full-length reads could not be performed. Sequences were annotated with PyIR, a Python wrapper for IgBLAST v1.9, and V/J genes and CDR3 were assigned using IMGT germline references. Reads were filtered out if the reads had weak V/J assignments (E-value above 1e-6), no CDR3, stop codons, out-of-frame junctions, or ambiguous translated residues. A V3J clonotype was defined by an identical inferred V gene, J gene, and CDR3 amino acid sequence. Percentage overlap between repertoires was computed as shared unique clonotypes divided by the size of the smaller repertoire. Three approaches were used to assess repertoire richness: RTK rarefaction, the Chao1 estimator, and Recon v2.1 estimates of unobserved clonotypes. Generation probabilities for all TCRbeta clonotypes obtained by the gDNA method from a handful of donors were computed using OLGA. TCRdb mirrors the immuneACCESS table, restricted to in-frame sequences. Some clones are absent from its copies; in checked studies, under half trace to an unresolved V gene, and the reason for the others is unknown. Clonal size and the V and J genes are those of that table, whereas D and trimming came from the DNA. Counted in this sample were millions of clones; about 95% of them appeared once. Clones ranked in the top ten supply more than 0.95% of the sample.

The sample originates from a study of shared clonotypes between healthy human individuals (dated by TCRdb to about 2020). Looking at the study overall: The cohort included a few men and a couple of women between 18 and 49 years of age. For each donor, CD4 naive and CD4 memory were each run on three plates, CD8 naive on two plates, and CD8 memory on one plate. Blood TCR repertoires of five healthy adults were deeply sequenced to estimate repertoire size and the extent of clonotype sharing between individuals. Different laboratories and diverse techniques were used to prepare libraries and sequence TCR repertoires, to increase sequencing depth and limit assay-specific biases. Leukapheresis yielded between about 0.85 and 10 billion PBMCs per donor.

For the CD8 naive samples, CD45RO-negative cells were positively selected for CCR7, yielding a CD45RA+CCR7+ population from which TemRA cells were excluded. Healthy HIV-negative adults with no recently reported acute infections or vaccinations were included as donors. Every donor was a Caucasian adult residing in Nashville, Tennessee, USA. Blood was obtained by leukapheresis, after which PBMCs were separated by Ficoll-Histopaque density gradient centrifugation and cryopreserved in liquid nitrogen vapor phase. Analytical flow cytometry was used to check the purity and quantity of each magnetically sorted T cell population. From each sorted fraction, genomic DNA was isolated and quantified by UV absorbance on a Nanodrop 2000c. The study at large found these results: Across four donors, roughly 5% of naive CD4, 3% to 3.5% of naive CD8, around 2.5% of memory CD4, and approximately 0.4% of memory CD8 clonotypes were shared. Sampling was restricted to blood, and TCR repertoires in tissue are likely to differ from TCR repertoires in blood. Estimated clonotype richness was generally larger for naive than for memory subsets. Because the study included only a small number of donors, the genetic and exposure-history diversity represented was limited. Compared with non-shared clonotypes, the clonotypes found in all four sorted-subset donors had higher generation probabilities. Pairwise subsampling indicated that sequencing depth was expected to affect the degree of clonotype sharing among donors. Rarefaction of sorted-subset datasets indicated incomplete sequencing despite the large sequencing depth.

Clipping removes 5 bases from V and 6 bases from J, with 8 as the unmatched junction base count. The CDR1 and CDR2 encoded by the germline V gene are SGHAT and FQNNGV. From cysteine to phenylalanine, the CDR3 is 15 amino acids long. The retained sequence is limited to the CDR3, 45 bases, with the frame set at the first base. The material sequenced was naive CD8+ T cells sorted from blood. This sample's cell subset or site label indicates: CD45RA+CCR7+. This sequence uses TRBV11-2 and TRBJ2-3; 10 central nucleotides agree with TRBD2. The TCR originated in a man younger than 30 in good health. The DNA sequence reads TGTGCCAGCAGCGAACTAGCGGGGAATCGGGATACGCAGTATTTT. Protein translation: CASSELAGNRDTQYF.